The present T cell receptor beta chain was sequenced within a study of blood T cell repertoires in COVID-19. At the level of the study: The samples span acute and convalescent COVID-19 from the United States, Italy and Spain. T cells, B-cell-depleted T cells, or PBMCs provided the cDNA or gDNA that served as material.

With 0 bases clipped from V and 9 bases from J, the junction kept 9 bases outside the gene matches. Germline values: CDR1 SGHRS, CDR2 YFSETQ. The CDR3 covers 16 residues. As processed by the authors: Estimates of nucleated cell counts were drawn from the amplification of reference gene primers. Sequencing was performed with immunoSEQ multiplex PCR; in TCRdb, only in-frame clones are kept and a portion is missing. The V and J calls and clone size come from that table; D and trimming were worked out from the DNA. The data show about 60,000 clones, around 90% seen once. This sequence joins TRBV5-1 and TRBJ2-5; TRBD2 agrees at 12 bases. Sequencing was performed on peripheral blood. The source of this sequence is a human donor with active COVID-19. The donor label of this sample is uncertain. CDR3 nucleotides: TGCGCCAGCAGCTTGGAGGCTAGCGGGGGGGCGGTGGCCCAGTACTTC. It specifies CASSLEASGGAVAQYF.